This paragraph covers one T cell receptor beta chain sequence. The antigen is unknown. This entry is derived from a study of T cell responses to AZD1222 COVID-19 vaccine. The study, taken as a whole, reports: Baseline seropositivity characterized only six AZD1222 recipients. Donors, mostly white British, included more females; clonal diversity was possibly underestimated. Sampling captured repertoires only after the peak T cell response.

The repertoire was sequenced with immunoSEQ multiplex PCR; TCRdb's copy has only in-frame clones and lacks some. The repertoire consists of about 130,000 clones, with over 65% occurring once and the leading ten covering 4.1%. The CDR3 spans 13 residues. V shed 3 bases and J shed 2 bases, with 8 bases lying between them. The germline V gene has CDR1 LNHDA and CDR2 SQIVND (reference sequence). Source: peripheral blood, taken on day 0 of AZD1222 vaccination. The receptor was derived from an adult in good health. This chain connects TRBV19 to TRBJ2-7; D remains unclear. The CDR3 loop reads CASSIRGPYEQYF. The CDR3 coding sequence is TGTGCCAGTAGTATTCGCGGACCCTACGAGCAGTACTTC.